A single sample gave rise to the 17 T cell receptor beta chains below, sequenced in a study of blood T cell repertoires in COVID-19. The data were produced by immunoSEQ multiplex PCR, yet TCRdb's version contains in-frame clones alone and is incomplete. Of about 60,000 clones in the sample, just under 90% are singletons; the top ten hold roughly 7.6%. What was sequenced was peripheral blood. The receptor source for this set is a human donor with active COVID-19. The donor label of this sample is uncertain.

This sequence joins TRBV28 and TRBJ2-1, with D tentatively TRBD1 (6 bases). The length of the CDR3 is 16 residues. Germline V lookup: CDR1 MDHEN, CDR2 SYDVKM. Trimming removed 6 bases at V and 0 bases at J, with 15 bases between. Here the CDR3 reads CASRTGKISSYNEQFF. CDR3 sequence (DNA): TGTGCCAGCAGGACAGGAAAAATAAGCTCCTACAATGAGCAGTTCTTC.

The V and J genes are TRBV28 and TRBJ2-7; 9 nucleotides match TRBD2. CDR3 length: 14 residues. V was pared by 8 bases and J by 3 bases, with 8 bases of the junction left unmatched. CDR1 and CDR2 (germline): MDHEN, SYDVKM. CDR3 sequence (DNA): TGTGCCAGCCGAACTAGCGGGTCCCTCTACGAGCAGTACTTC. This sequence encodes CASRTSGSLYEQYF.

The table lists this clone with a few counts. The rearrangement joins TRBV3-1 (or the pseudogene TRBV3-2) to TRBJ1-3; D is uncertain. This CDR3 contains 16 residues. V was shortened by 1 base and J by 0 bases, with 10 bases between the two germline ends. From germline, CDR1 is LGHDT and CDR2 YNNKEL (reference sequence). The CDR3 DNA sequence: TGTGCCAGCAGCCAAGTTCTCAGGCTCTCTGGAAACACCATATATTTT. Amino acids: CASSQVLRLSGNTIYF.

This chain links TRBV10-3 with TRBJ2-2, with TRBD2 matching 10 bases. The junction had 11 bases not matched to a gene; V was cut back by 6 bases and J by 4 bases. The length of the CDR3 is 17 residues. Per the germline V gene, CDR1 is ENHRY and CDR2 is SYGVKD. In DNA, the CDR3 is TGTGCCATCAGCGACCCCGGACTAGCGGAGTTCACCGGGGAGCTGTTTTTT. Amino acid sequence: CAISDPGLAEFTGELFF.

V and J are TRBV10-3 and TRBJ1-3; possible D gene TRBD1, 5 bases. Trimming removed 6 bases from V and 3 bases from J, with 12 bases in between. CDR1 ENHRY and CDR2 SYGVKD come from the germline V gene. The CDR3 contains 14 residues. CDR3 DNA sequence: TGTGCCATCAGCCCAGGGTCTAGTGGAAACACCATATATTTT. The encoded protein is CAISPGSSGNTIYF.

The chain has TRBV5-1 and TRBJ2-1; a weak D match, TRBD1 (6 bases). V was shortened by 3 bases and J by 7 bases, with 14 bases between the two germline ends. Germline V gene lookup returns CDR1 SGHRS and CDR2 YFSETQ. The CDR3 consists of 14 residues. CDR3 bases: TGCGCCAGCAGCTCTTCGACAGGCTGGAATGAGCAGTTCTTC. This encodes CASSSSTGWNEQFF.

This clone has a single count. The gene calls are TRBV27 and TRBJ2-6; no firm D call. The CDR3 covers 14 residues. V was cut by 0 bases and J by 4 bases, with 4 bases left in between. CDR1 MNHEY and CDR2 SMNVEV come from the germline V gene (reference sequence). The CDR3 sequence is CASSLSRGANVLTF. CDR3 in DNA: TGTGCCAGCAGTTTATCGAGGGGGGCCAACGTCCTGACTTTC.

In DNA form, the CDR3 reads TGTGCCAGCAGCGTCGGGACTACCGCCTACGAGTGGCAGTACTTC. Translating gives CASSVGTTAYEWQYF. This chain uses TRBV9 with TRBJ2-7, with 7 bases fitting TRBD2. With V trimmed by 2 bases and J by 9 bases, 14 bases remained unmatched. The CDR3 sequence is 15 residues long. In germline, CDR1 is SGDLS, CDR2 YYNGEE.

This sequence joins TRBV6-5 and TRBJ1-2; D is uncertain. V lost 0 bases and J lost 6, with 8 bases in between. This CDR3 region has 13 residues. Per germline, CDR1 MNHEY and CDR2 SVGAGI. This CDR3 reads CASSYSSGNGYTF. The DNA of the CDR3 is TGTGCCAGCAGTTACTCCTCGGGGAATGGCTACACCTTC.

In its sample, this clone was seen once. This sequence joins TRBV6-4 and TRBJ2-3; 12 bases are a match to TRBD2. From germline, CDR1 is MRHNA and CDR2 SNTAGT. V gave up 0 bases and J gave up 5 bases; unmatched junction bases: 24. The CDR3 length is 23 residues. The CDR3 coding sequence is TGTGCCAGCAGTGACTCGAATCTAGCGGGGGGGCCGACGGGTTTTTGGCACAGAGATACGCAGTATTTT. It encodes CASSDSNLAGGPTGFWHRDTQYF.

This sequence joins TRBV5-1 and TRBJ2-5, with 7 bases that match TRBD1. Germline values: CDR1 SGHRS, CDR2 YFSETQ. This CDR3 contains 14 residues. Trimming removed 3 bases from V and 2 bases from J; junction bases left unmatched: 4. The CDR3 here is CASSSGQQQETQYF. As DNA, the CDR3 is TGCGCCAGCAGCTCGGGACAGCAACAAGAGACCCAGTACTTC. The variable domain in full, completed from reference TRBV5-1 and TRBJ2-5, reads KAGVTQTPRYLIKTRGQQVTLSCSPISGHRSVSWYQQTPGQGLQFLFEYFSETQRNKGNFPGRFSGRQFSNSRSEMNVSTLELGDSALYLCASSSGQQQETQYFGPGTRLLVL.

J is TRBJ2-2 and V is TRBV27, with D hard to call. This CDR3 has 13 amino acids. The V end lost 3 bases, the J end lost 3 bases, and 5 bases lay between the germline ends. In germline, CDR1 is MNHEY, CDR2 SMNVEV (reference sequence). CDR3 sequence reads: CASSFGHTGELFF. CDR3 nucleotide sequence: TGTGCCAGCAGTTTTGGCCACACCGGGGAGCTGTTTTTT.

The V gene is TRBV15, the J gene TRBJ2-7; 9 positions agree with TRBD1. CDR3 length equals 14 residues. Trimming cost V 8 bases and J 3 bases; bases outside gene matches: 8. Germline CDR1 reads LNHNV; CDR2 reads YYDKDF (reference sequence). CDR3: CATRPGTGLYEQYF. The CDR3 bases are TGTGCCACCCGGCCCGGGACAGGGCTCTACGAGCAGTACTTC. The variable domain in full, completed from reference TRBV15 and TRBJ2-7, reads DAMVIQNPRYQVTQFGKPVTLSCSQTLNHNVMYWYQQKSSQAPKLLFHYYDKDFNNEADTPDNFQSRRPNTSFCFLDIRSPGLGDTAMYLCATRPGTGLYEQYFGPGTRLTVT.

The genes are TRBV20-1 and TRBJ2-1, with TRBD2 as a possible D gene (6 bases). This CDR3 region has 14 residues. V was shortened by 3 bases and J by 3 bases, with 12 bases between the two germline ends. Germline CDR1 reads DFQATT; CDR2 reads SNEGSKA (reference sequence). In DNA form, the CDR3 reads TGCAGTGCTAGTACGGGAGCTTACTACAATGAGCAGTTCTTC. Amino acids: CSASTGAYYNEQFF.

The chain carries TRBV6-5 and TRBJ1-2; 7 bases are shared with TRBD1. Germline trimming cut 10 bases from V and 3 bases from J; bases unmatched to any gene: 8. This CDR3 has 13 amino acids. The germline V gene has CDR1 MNHEY and CDR2 SVGAGI. The CDR3 is CATRTGAYYGYTF. The CDR3 DNA reads as TGTGCCACCCGGACAGGAGCTTACTATGGCTACACCTTC.

The chain employs TRBV27 and TRBJ2-7; TRBD2 might be the D (5 bases). There are 14 residues in the CDR3. Germline assignment: CDR1 MNHEY and CDR2 SMNVEV (reference sequence). V lost 4 bases and J 6 bases, leaving 16 bases between the germline ends. The CDR3 sequence is CASSSSDSRGEQYF. CDR3 in DNA: TGTGCCAGCAGTTCCTCGGACTCGCGCGGCGAGCAGTACTTC.

The chain combines TRBV10-3 with TRBJ2-3; TRBD2 might be the D (7 bases). Trimming cost V 3 bases and J 2 bases, with 12 bases left between them. Germline V gene sequence: CDR1 ENHRY, CDR2 SYGVKD. This CDR3 has 15 residues. Here the CDR3 DNA reads TGTGCCATCAGTGATCGGGGGGCTCTCACAGATACGCAGTATTTT. Residues: CAISDRGALTDTQYF.